This section outlines one T cell receptor beta chain sequence together with its context. The use of a sample-barcoded 5' primer and a J-beta primer mix characterized a second PCR of about 7 to 12 cycles. Every cDNA molecule carried a tag from a template-switch adaptor bearing 12 random nucleotides. From the 5' RACE reads, TCRdb called clonotypes with MiXCR, one entry per CDR3 protein. Of 660,000 or so distinct CDR3 sequences in the sample, approximately 50% were seen once. V gave up 5 bases and J gave up 1 base, with 18 bases separating them. The CDR3 has 16 residues. The germline V gene encodes CDR1 SGHRS and CDR2 YFSETQ. The data were obtained in a study of blood T cells in healthy people across ages.

The material sequenced was blood. The chain carries TRBV5-1 and TRBJ2-5, with TRBD2 as a possible D gene (6 bases). This receptor was taken from a man aged 55 to 70 in good health. CDR3: CASSLQVGGSQETQYF. The CDR3, as DNA: TGCGCCAGCAGTCTGCAGGTCGGGGGATCCCAAGAGACCCAGTACTTC.